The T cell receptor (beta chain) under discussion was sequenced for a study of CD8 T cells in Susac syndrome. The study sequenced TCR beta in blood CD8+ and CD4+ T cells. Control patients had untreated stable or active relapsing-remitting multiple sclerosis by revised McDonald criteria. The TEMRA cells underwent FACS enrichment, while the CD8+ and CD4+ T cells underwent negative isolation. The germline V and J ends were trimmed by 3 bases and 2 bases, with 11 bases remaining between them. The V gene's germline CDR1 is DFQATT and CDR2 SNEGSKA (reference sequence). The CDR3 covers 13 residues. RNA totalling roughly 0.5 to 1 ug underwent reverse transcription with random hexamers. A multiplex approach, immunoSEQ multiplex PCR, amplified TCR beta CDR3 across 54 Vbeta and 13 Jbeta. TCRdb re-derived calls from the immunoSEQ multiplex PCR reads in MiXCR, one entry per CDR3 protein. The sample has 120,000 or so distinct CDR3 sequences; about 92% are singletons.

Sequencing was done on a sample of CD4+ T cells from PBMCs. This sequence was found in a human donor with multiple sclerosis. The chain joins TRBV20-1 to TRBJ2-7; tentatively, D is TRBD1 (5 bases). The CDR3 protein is CSASRVSTYEQYF. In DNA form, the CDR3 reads TGCAGTGCTAGCAGGGTTTCCACCTACGAGCAGTACTTC.